This T cell receptor (beta chain) is drawn from a study of blood T cell repertoires in COVID-19. Study-wide background: Samples taken during acute and convalescent COVID-19 were collected in the United States, Italy and Spain. T cells, B-cell-depleted T cells, or PBMCs provided the cDNA or gDNA that served as material.

J gave up 3 bases and V 4 bases, and 3 bases lay outside the gene matches. CDR1 and CDR2 from the germline V gene are SGHRS and YFSETQ. This CDR3 is built from 13 residues. Sequencing was performed with immunoSEQ multiplex PCR; in TCRdb, only in-frame clones are kept and a portion is missing. The table lists about 250,000 clones, around nine tenths of them singletons. The source is a man aged 25-45 years with acute or convalescent COVID-19. The source material was peripheral blood. This chain joins TRBV5-1 and TRBJ1-1, with TRBD1 identical over 7 bases. CDR3 region: CASSNGTDTEAFF. In DNA form, the CDR3 reads TGCGCCAGCAGCAACGGGACAGACACTGAAGCTTTCTTT.